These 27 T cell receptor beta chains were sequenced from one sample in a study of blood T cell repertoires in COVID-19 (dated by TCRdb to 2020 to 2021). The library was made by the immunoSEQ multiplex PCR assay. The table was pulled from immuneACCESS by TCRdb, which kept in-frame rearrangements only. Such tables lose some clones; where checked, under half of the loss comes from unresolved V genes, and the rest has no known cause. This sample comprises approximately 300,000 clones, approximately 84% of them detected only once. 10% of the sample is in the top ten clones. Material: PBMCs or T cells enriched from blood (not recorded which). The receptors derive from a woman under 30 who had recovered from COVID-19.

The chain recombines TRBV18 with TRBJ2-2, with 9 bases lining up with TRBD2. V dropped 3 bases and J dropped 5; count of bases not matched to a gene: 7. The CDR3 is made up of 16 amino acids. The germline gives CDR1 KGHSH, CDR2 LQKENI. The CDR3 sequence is CASSPGLAVRTGELFF. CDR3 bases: TGTGCCAGCTCACCGGGACTAGCCGTTCGAACCGGGGAGCTGTTTTTT.

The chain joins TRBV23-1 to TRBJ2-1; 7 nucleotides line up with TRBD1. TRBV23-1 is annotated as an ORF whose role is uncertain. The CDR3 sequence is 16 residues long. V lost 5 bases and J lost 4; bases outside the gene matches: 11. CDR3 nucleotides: TGCGCCAGCAGTACCCGGGACAGTTATAGATACAATGAGCAGTTCTTC. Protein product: CASSTRDSYRYNEQFF.

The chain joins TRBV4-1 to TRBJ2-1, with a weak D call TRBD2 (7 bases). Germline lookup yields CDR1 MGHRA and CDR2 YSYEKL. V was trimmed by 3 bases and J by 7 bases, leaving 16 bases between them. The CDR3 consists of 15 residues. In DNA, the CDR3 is TGCGCCAGCAGCCACGGCCTCGGGGGGCTGAATGAGCAGTTCTTC. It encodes CASSHGLGGLNEQFF.

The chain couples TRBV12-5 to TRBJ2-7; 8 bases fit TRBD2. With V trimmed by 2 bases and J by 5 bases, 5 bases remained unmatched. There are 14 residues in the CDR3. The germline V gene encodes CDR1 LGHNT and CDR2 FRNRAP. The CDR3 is CASGLTGGRHEQYF. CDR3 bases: TGTGCTAGTGGTTTGACGGGGGGGCGTCACGAGCAGTACTTC.

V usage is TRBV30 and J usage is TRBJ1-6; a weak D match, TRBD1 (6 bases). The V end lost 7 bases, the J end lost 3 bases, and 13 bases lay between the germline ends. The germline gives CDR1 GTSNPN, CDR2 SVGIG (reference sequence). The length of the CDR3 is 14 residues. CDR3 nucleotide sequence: TGTGCCTTTGTTGGGGGCCTCTATAATTCACCCCTCCACTTT. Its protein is CAFVGGLYNSPLHF.

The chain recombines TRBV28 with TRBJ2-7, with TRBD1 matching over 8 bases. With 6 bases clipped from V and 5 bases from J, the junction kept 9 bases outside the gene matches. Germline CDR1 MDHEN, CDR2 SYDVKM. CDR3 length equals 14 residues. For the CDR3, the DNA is TGTGCCAGCAGCCGTCCCGGACAGGGCAACGAGCAGTACTTC. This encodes CASSRPGQGNEQYF. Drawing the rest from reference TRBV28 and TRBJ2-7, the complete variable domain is DVKVTQSSRYLVKRTGEKVFLECVQDMDHENMFWYRQDPGLGLRLIYFSYDVKMKEKGDIPEGYSVSREKKERFSLILESASTNQTSMYLCASSRPGQGNEQYFGPGTRLTVT.

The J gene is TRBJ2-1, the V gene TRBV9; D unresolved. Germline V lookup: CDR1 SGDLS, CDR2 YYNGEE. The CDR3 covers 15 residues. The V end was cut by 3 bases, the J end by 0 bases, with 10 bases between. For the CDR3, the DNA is TGTGCCAGCAGCGGGGCCCCAAGCTCCTACAATGAGCAGTTCTTC. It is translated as CASSGAPSSYNEQFF.

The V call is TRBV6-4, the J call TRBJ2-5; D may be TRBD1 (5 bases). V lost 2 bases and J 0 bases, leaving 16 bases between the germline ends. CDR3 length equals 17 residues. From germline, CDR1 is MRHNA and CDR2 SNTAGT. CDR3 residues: CASSDARQYGYQETQYF. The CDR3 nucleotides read TGTGCCAGCAGTGACGCCAGACAGTACGGGTACCAAGAGACCCAGTACTTC.

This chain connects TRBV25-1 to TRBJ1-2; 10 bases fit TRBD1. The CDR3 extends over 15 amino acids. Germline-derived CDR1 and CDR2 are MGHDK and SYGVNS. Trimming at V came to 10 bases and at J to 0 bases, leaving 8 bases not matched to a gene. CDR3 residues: CATSGQGLANYGYTF. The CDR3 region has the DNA TGTGCCACCTCGGGACAGGGGTTAGCTAACTATGGCTACACCTTC.

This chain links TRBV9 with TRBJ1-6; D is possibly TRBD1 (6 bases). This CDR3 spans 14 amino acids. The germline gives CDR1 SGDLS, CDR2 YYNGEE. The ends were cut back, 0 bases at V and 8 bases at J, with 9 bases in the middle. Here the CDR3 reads CASSVAGVDSPLHF. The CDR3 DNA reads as TGTGCCAGCAGCGTAGCAGGGGTGGATTCACCCCTCCACTTT. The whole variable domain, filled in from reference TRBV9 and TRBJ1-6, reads DSGVTQTPKHLITATGQRVTLRCSPRSGDLSVYWYQQSLDQGLQFLIQYYNGEERAKGNILERFSAQQFPDLHSELNLSSLELGDSALYFCASSVAGVDSPLHFGNGTRLTVT.

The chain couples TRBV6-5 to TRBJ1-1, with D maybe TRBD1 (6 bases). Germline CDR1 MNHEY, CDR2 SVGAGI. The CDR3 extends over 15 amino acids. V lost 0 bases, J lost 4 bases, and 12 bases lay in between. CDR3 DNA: TGTGCCAGCAGTTACTCGGGGGCGCAGGGCACTGAAGCTTTCTTT. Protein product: CASSYSGAQGTEAFF.

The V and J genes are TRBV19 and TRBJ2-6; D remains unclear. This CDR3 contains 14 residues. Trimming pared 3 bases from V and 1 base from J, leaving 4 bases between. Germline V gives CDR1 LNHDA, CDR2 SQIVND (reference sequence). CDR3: CASSIGSGANVLTF. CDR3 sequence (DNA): TGTGCCAGTAGTATCGGGTCTGGGGCCAACGTCCTGACTTTC.

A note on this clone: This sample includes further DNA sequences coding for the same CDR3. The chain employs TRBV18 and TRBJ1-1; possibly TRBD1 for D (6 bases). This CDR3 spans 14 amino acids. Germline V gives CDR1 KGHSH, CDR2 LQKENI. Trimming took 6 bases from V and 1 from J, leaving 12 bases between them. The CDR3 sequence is CASSPETGNTEAFF. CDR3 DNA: TGTGCCAGCTCTCCTGAGACAGGGAACACTGAAGCTTTCTTT.

CDR3 loop: CASTGAGGVTDTQYF. The CDR3 DNA reads as TGTGCCAGCACCGGAGCGGGGGGCGTCACAGATACGCAGTATTTT. The V and J genes are TRBV9 and TRBJ2-3; 9 positions match TRBD2. V trimming: 6 bases; J trimming: 2 bases; junction bases outside the gene matches: 7. CDR1 and CDR2 (germline): SGDLS, YYNGEE. This CDR3 is 15 amino acids long.

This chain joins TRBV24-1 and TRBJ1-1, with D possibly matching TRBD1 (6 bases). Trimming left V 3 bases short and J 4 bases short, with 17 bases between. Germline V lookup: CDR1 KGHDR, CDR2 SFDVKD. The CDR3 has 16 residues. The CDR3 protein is CATSDPKRGAVTEAFF. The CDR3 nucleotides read TGTGCCACCAGTGATCCAAAGCGGGGGGCGGTCACTGAAGCTTTCTTT.

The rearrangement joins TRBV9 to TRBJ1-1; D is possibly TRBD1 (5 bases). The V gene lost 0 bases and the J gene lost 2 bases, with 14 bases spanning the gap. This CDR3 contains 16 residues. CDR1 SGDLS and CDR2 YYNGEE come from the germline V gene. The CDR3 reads CASSVESAGLNTEAFF. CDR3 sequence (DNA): TGTGCCAGCAGCGTAGAGTCGGCAGGGCTCAACACTGAAGCTTTCTTT. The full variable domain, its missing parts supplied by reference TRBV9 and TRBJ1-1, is DSGVTQTPKHLITATGQRVTLRCSPRSGDLSVYWYQQSLDQGLQFLIQYYNGEERAKGNILERFSAQQFPDLHSELNLSSLELGDSALYFCASSVESAGLNTEAFFGQGTRLTVV.

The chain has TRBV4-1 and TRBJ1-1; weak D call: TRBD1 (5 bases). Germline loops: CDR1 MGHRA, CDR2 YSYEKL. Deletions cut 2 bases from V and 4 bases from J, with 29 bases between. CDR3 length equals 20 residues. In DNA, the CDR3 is TGCGCCAGCAGCCAAATACGAGTTGCATTGGTTAGGGGCGGTGGCACTGAAGCTTTCTTT. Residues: CASSQIRVALVRGGGTEAFF.

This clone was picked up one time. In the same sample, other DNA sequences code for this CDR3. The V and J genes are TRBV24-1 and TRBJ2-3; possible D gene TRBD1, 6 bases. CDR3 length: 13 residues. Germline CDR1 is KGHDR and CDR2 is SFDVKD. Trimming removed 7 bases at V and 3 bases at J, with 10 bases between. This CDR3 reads CATRDSLTDTQYF. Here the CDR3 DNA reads TGTGCCACCAGGGACAGTTTAACAGATACGCAGTATTTT.

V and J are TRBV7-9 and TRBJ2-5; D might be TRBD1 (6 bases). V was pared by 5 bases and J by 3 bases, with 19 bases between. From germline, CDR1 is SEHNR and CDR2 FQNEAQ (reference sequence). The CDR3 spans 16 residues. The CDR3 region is CASSLSSGTLKETQYF. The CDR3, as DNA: TGTGCCAGCAGCCTTAGCTCCGGGACATTGAAAGAGACCCAGTACTTC.

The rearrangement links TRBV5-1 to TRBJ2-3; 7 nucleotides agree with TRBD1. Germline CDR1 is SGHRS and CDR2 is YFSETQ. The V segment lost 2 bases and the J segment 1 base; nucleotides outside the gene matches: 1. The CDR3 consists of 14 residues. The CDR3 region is CASSFDRGTDTQYF. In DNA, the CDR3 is TGCGCCAGCAGCTTTGACAGGGGCACAGATACGCAGTATTTT.

The CDR3, as DNA: TGTGCCAGCAGTTCAGTACTAGCGCCAACCCCCTACGAGCAGTACTTC. Translating gives CASSSVLAPTPYEQYF. This rearrangement joins TRBV27 to TRBJ2-7, with 7 bases identical to TRBD2. The germline CDR1 and CDR2 sequences are MNHEY and SMNVEV (reference sequence). The CDR3 has 16 amino acids. V was pared by 4 bases and J by 2 bases, with 11 bases of the junction left unmatched.

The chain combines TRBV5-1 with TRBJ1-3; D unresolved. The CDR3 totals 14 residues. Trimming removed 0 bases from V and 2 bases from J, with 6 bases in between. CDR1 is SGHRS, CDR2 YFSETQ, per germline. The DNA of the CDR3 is TGCGCCAGCAGCTTGGGAAGCCCTGGAAACACCATATATTTT. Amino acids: CASSLGSPGNTIYF. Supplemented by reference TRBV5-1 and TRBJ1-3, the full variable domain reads KAGVTQTPRYLIKTRGQQVTLSCSPISGHRSVSWYQQTPGQGLQFLFEYFSETQRNKGNFPGRFSGRQFSNSRSEMNVSTLELGDSALYLCASSLGSPGNTIYFGEGSWLTVV.

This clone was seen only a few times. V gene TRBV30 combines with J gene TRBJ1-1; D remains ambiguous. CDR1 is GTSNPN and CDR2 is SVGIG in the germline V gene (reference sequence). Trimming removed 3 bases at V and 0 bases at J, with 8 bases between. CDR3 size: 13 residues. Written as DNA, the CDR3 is TGTGCCTGGAGGCGGGATTTGAACACTGAAGCTTTCTTT. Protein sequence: CAWRRDLNTEAFF.

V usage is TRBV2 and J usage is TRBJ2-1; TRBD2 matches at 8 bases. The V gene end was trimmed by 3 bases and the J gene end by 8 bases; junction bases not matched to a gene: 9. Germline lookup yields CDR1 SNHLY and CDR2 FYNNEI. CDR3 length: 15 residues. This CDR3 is CASSEFRGGSHEQFF. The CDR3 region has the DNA TGTGCCAGCAGTGAGTTCCGGGGGGGATCCCATGAGCAGTTCTTC.

The CDR3 protein is CASSLATTGTQVGELFF. In DNA, the CDR3 is TGTGCCAGCAGCTTAGCGACAACCGGGACACAAGTCGGGGAGCTGTTTTTT. V usage is TRBV7-9 and J usage is TRBJ2-2, with TRBD1 as a possible D gene (6 bases). The germline V and J ends were trimmed by 0 bases and 7 bases, with 18 bases remaining between them. The CDR3 contains 17 residues. Germline values: CDR1 SEHNR, CDR2 FQNEAQ (reference sequence).

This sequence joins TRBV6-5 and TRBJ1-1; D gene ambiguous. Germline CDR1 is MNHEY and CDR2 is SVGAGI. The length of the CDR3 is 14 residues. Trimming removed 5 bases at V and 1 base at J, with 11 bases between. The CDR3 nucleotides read TGTGCCAGCAGTCGAGAACAGCAGAACACTGAAGCTTTCTTT. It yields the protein CASSREQQNTEAFF.

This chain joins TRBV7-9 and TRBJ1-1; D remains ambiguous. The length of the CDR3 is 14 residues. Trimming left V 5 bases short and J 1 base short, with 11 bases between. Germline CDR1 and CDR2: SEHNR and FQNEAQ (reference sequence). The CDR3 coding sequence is TGTGCCAGCAGCCGTCCCACAGAGAACACTGAAGCTTTCTTT. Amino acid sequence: CASSRPTENTEAFF.